These 29 T cell receptor beta chains share one sample of origin, sequenced in a study of control samples from healthy donors and cancer patients. Clones were read by immunoSEQ multiplex PCR, and TCRdb kept only the in-frame ones, dropping some. The sample records approximately 130,000 clones, around 87% being singletons. Sequenced input: blood. Source of these receptors: a man between 60 and 75 years old in good health.

In DNA, the CDR3 is TGTGCCAGCAGCGCCGGGACAGGGACGAACACTGAAGCTTTCTTT. It yields the protein CASSAGTGTNTEAFF. The chain joins TRBV7-3 to TRBJ1-1; 9 bases align to TRBD1. The CDR3 consists of 15 residues. CDR1 is SGHTA, CDR2 FQGTGA, per germline. J lost 1 base, V lost 5 bases, and 5 bases had no gene match.

The genes are TRBV28 and TRBJ1-2; D might be TRBD1 (6 bases). V was trimmed by 1 base and J by 5 bases, leaving 14 bases between them. The germline CDR1 and CDR2 sequences are MDHEN and SYDVKM. The CDR3 is 15 amino acids. Here the CDR3 DNA reads TGTGCCAGCAGTTTATTAAGGGGGGCAGGGTATGGCTACACCTTC. It encodes CASSLLRGAGYGYTF.

The V gene is TRBV12-3 or TRBV12-4, the J gene TRBJ1-1; no reliable D call. CDR3 length: 13 residues. V dropped 6 bases and J dropped 2 bases, with 10 bases sitting between them. The CDR3 region is CASSLTLNTEAFF. The CDR3 DNA reads TGTGCCAGCAGCCTGACACTAAACACTGAAGCTTTCTTT.

The chain has TRBV27 and TRBJ1-2; a weak D match, TRBD1 (5 bases). Trimming shortened V by 10 bases and J by 7 bases, and 19 bases separated the two germline ends. The CDR3 is made up of 13 amino acids. Germline loops: CDR1 MNHEY, CDR2 SMNVEV (reference sequence). The CDR3 nucleotides read TGTGCCACCCGGGGAGGGGTGGAAGCTGGCTACACCTTC. Translation: CATRGGVEAGYTF.

J is TRBJ1-5 and V is TRBV6-1; the D gene is possibly TRBD1 (5 bases). There are 14 residues in the CDR3. From germline, CDR1 is MNHNS and CDR2 SASEGT. Trimming pared 0 bases from V and 7 bases from J, leaving 10 bases between. Written as DNA, the CDR3 is TGTGCCAGCAGTGAAGCTTCCGGGACGCAGCCCCAGCATTTT. Residues: CASSEASGTQPQHF.

Concerning this clone itself: Other nucleotide sequences from this sample produce the same CDR3. The rearrangement links TRBV3-1 (or the pseudogene TRBV3-2) to TRBJ2-2; D is uncertain. The ends were cut back, 2 bases at V and 2 bases at J, with 3 bases in the middle. Germline CDR1 reads LGHDT; CDR2 reads YNNKEL (reference sequence). This CDR3 is built from 13 residues. CDR3 loop: CASSQLNTGELFF. The CDR3 bases are TGTGCCAGCAGCCAACTTAACACCGGGGAGCTGTTTTTT.

A single count supports this clone. The chain links TRBV10-1 to TRBJ2-1, with 8 nucleotides matching TRBD2. CDR3 length equals 15 residues. The germline gives CDR1 WNHNN, CDR2 SYGVQD (reference sequence). Trimming at V came to 5 bases and at J to 7 bases, leaving 10 bases not matched to a gene. CDR3 protein: CASSTQRGFVNEQFF. The CDR3 region has the DNA TGCGCCAGCAGTACCCAGCGGGGGTTCGTTAATGAGCAGTTCTTC.

V and J are TRBV6-5 and TRBJ1-2, with 7 bases fitting TRBD1. The V gene end was trimmed by 4 bases and the J gene end by 7 bases; junction bases not matched to a gene: 12. The length of the CDR3 is 15 residues. The germline V gene encodes CDR1 MNHEY and CDR2 SVGAGI. The CDR3 is CASSLSKGGAVGYTF. The DNA for the CDR3 is TGTGCCAGCAGTTTGTCAAAAGGGGGCGCAGTTGGCTACACCTTC.

This clone was counted a single time. V usage is TRBV5-4 and J usage is TRBJ1-5, with unresolved D. Trimming took off 5 bases at V and 3 bases at J, with 9 bases between the two ends. Per the germline V gene, CDR1 is SGHNT and CDR2 is YYREEE (reference sequence). The CDR3 has 13 amino acids. As DNA, the CDR3 is TGTGCCAGCAGTCTCGAACCCAATCAGCCCCAGCATTTT. Translating gives CASSLEPNQPQHF.

This clone has a single count. CDR3 residues: CASSYSSGATPYEQFF. The CDR3 DNA reads TGTGCCAGCAGTTACTCCAGCGGGGCCACCCCGTATGAGCAGTTCTTC. J is TRBJ2-1 and V is TRBV6-5; 7 positions match TRBD2. Unmatched junction bases numbered 10, after V lost 0 bases and J lost 8 bases. Germline CDR1 and CDR2: MNHEY and SVGAGI. The CDR3 has 16 residues.

J is TRBJ2-7 and V is TRBV12-3 or TRBV12-4, with no clear D. Trimming cost V 3 bases and J 0 bases, with 6 bases left between them. The CDR3 runs 13 residues. CDR3 nucleotide sequence: TGTGCCAGCAGTTTTCGGGCCTCCTACGAGCAGTACTTC. It is translated as CASSFRASYEQYF.

The chain uses TRBV18 and TRBJ2-1; 13 bases map to TRBD2. Germline loops: CDR1 KGHSH, CDR2 LQKENI. The CDR3 consists of 19 residues. Trimming cost V 1 base and J 8 bases; bases outside gene matches: 14. As DNA, the CDR3 is TGTGCCAGCTCACCACTCATCGCAACTAGCGGGGGGGGAGGAGATGAGCAGTTCTTC. Translating gives CASSPLIATSGGGGDEQFF.

The rearrangement uses TRBV21-1 and TRBJ1-1. TRBV21-1 is given as a pseudogene. The CDR3 is 17 amino acids. CDR3 loop: CASSKGRRGRINTEAFF. The CDR3 DNA follows: TGTGCCAGCAGCAAAGGACGACGGGGCCGAATCAACACTGAAGCTTTCTTT.

The sample holds one count of this clone. The rearrangement uses TRBV14 and TRBJ1-1; D unclear. CDR3 length equals 17 residues. Trimming left V 1 base short and J 4 bases short, with 19 bases between. Per the germline V gene, CDR1 is SGHDN and CDR2 is FVKESK. The CDR3 DNA follows: TGTGCCAGCAGCCAAGGGGTTGGACGGACGTTGAGCACTGAAGCTTTCTTT. It specifies CASSQGVGRTLSTEAFF.

V is TRBV15 and J is TRBJ1-4; TRBD1 matches 10 bases. V trimming: 4 bases; J trimming: 4 bases; junction bases outside the gene matches: 18. This CDR3 contains 20 residues. Germline CDR1 and CDR2: LNHNV and YYDKDF (reference sequence). The CDR3 is CATSTDTPGQGTRFNEKLFF. The CDR3 DNA reads TGTGCCACCAGCACCGACACTCCGGGACAGGGGACCCGTTTTAATGAAAAACTGTTTTTT.

The rearrangement uses TRBV7-9 and TRBJ1-3, with 7 bases identical to TRBD1. The CDR3 consists of 16 residues. CDR1 and CDR2 (germline): SEHNR, FQNEAQ (reference sequence). V shed 4 bases, J shed 0 bases, and the junction held 6 bases outside the gene matches. The CDR3 DNA reads as TGTGCCAGCAGCTACGGACAGGCGAGCTCTGGAAACACCATATATTTT. Encoded protein: CASSYGQASSGNTIYF.

The chain joins TRBV6-2 or TRBV6-3 to TRBJ1-4, with a possible D match to TRBD1 (6 bases). Trimming shortened V by 2 bases and J by 5 bases, and 9 bases separated the two germline ends. CDR1 and CDR2 (germline): MNHEY, SVGEGT. The CDR3 loop spans 14 amino acids. For the CDR3, the DNA is TGTGCCAGCAGTTACGACCAGGGGAATGAAAAACTGTTTTTT. This encodes CASSYDQGNEKLFF.

The chain joins TRBV6-2 or TRBV6-3 to TRBJ2-6; a weak D match, TRBD2 (6 bases). CDR1 and CDR2 from the germline V gene are MNHEY and SVGEGT. V shed 0 bases and J shed 7 bases, with 10 bases lying between them. The CDR3 sequence is 15 residues long. CDR3 protein: CASSYSRGLANVLTF. As DNA, the CDR3 is TGTGCCAGCAGTTACTCGCGGGGTTTAGCCAACGTCCTGACTTTC.

The chain recombines TRBV11-2 with TRBJ2-3; 7 nucleotides match TRBD1. The V and J ends lost 4 bases and 4 bases, in that order; junction bases with no gene match: 11. The CDR3 spans 16 residues. Germline V CDR1 and CDR2: SGHAT, FQNNGV. The CDR3 loop reads CASSSVDRVLPDTQYF. For the CDR3, the DNA is TGTGCCAGCAGCTCCGTAGACAGGGTACTCCCAGATACGCAGTATTTT.

The rearrangement links TRBV27 to TRBJ2-7; TRBD1 aligns across 9 bases. V was pared by 5 bases and J by 0 bases, with 5 bases of the junction left unmatched. Germline CDR1 MNHEY, CDR2 SMNVEV (reference sequence). CDR3 size: 15 residues. DNA for the CDR3: TGTGCCAGCAGTGCGACAGGGGGGGTCTCCTACGAGCAGTACTTC. Its translation is CASSATGGVSYEQYF.

The J gene is TRBJ1-2, the V gene TRBV19, with 10 bases that match TRBD1. In germline, CDR1 is LNHDA, CDR2 SQIVND (reference sequence). Trimming removed 9 bases from V and 0 bases from J; junction bases left unmatched: 7. The CDR3 has 15 amino acids. CDR3 sequence (DNA): TGTGCCAGCGGGGACAGGGGACCTACTAACTATGGCTACACCTTC. It is translated as CASGDRGPTNYGYTF.

This sequence joins TRBV6-1 and TRBJ2-7, with D possibly matching TRBD2 (6 bases). Germline CDR1 MNHNS, CDR2 SASEGT. The CDR3 has 14 amino acids. With 3 bases removed from V and 2 bases from J, the gap between germline ends came to 11 bases. CDR3 in amino acids: CASSDVGEAYEQYF. The CDR3 DNA sequence: TGTGCCAGCAGTGACGTAGGGGAGGCCTACGAGCAGTACTTC.

This chain uses TRBV27 with TRBJ1-6, with D unresolved. Trimming stripped 2 bases from V and 0 bases from J, with 11 bases between. Germline V gene sequence: CDR1 MNHEY, CDR2 SMNVEV (reference sequence). The CDR3 has 17 residues. CDR3 loop: CASSLRSGSSYNSPLHF. The CDR3 nucleotides are TGTGCCAGCAGTTTACGATCGGGGAGCTCCTATAATTCACCCCTCCACTTT.

The chain recombines TRBV18 with TRBJ1-4, with D tentatively TRBD1 (6 bases). V lost 8 bases, J lost 7 bases, and 14 bases lay in between. Germline V gene sequence: CDR1 KGHSH, CDR2 LQKENI. The CDR3 runs 13 residues. The CDR3 reads CASKQGLGEKLFF. CDR3 sequence (DNA): TGTGCCAGCAAACAGGGATTAGGTGAAAAACTGTTTTTT.

This clone has a handful of counts. The gene calls are TRBV4-2 and TRBJ2-3; D might be TRBD2 (7 bases). Trimming removed 0 bases from V and 5 bases from J, with 12 bases in between. The CDR3 runs to 15 residues. The V gene's germline CDR1 is LGHNA and CDR2 YNFKEQ. Here the CDR3 reads CASSQDRGARDTQYF. DNA of the CDR3: TGTGCCAGCAGCCAAGATCGGGGGGCCAGAGATACGCAGTATTTT.

Worth noting for this clone: A junction boundary mismatches the germline segment, possibly from a read error. Other DNA sequences in this specimen translate into the identical CDR3. The gene calls are TRBV7-2 and TRBJ2-1; tentatively, D is TRBD2 (6 bases). Germline assignment: CDR1 SGHTA and CDR2 FQGNSA. This CDR3 is 15 amino acids long. The CDR3 bases are TGTGCTAGCAGCCAAAGGACGGGAGCGGACAATGAGCAGTTCTTC. It encodes CASSQRTGADNEQFF.

The chain joins TRBV4-3 to TRBJ2-1; possible D gene TRBD2, 6 bases. Trimming removed 0 bases from V and 15 bases from J, with 18 bases in between. Looked up from germline, CDR1 is LGHNA and CDR2 is YSLEER. The CDR3 consists of 14 residues. CDR3 sequence: CASSQDSGVAMLFF. The CDR3 coding sequence is TGCGCCAGCAGCCAAGATTCGGGGGTCGCTATGCTGTTCTTC.

The V gene is TRBV18, the J gene TRBJ1-1; D is undetermined. The CDR3 extends over 16 amino acids. With 3 bases removed from V and 4 bases from J, the gap between germline ends came to 18 bases. Germline assignment: CDR1 KGHSH and CDR2 LQKENI. The CDR3 sequence: CASSPVSQAGGTEAFF. CDR3 sequence (DNA): TGTGCCAGCTCACCTGTATCCCAAGCAGGTGGCACTGAAGCTTTCTTT.

The rearrangement joins TRBV7-3 to TRBJ1-1, with D perhaps TRBD1 (5 bases). V was pared by 5 bases and J by 2 bases, with 9 bases between. This CDR3 is 13 amino acids long. CDR1 and CDR2 from the germline V gene are SGHTA and FQGTGA. CDR3 in amino acids: CASSRQINTEAFF. For the CDR3, the DNA is TGTGCCAGCAGCCGACAGATTAACACTGAAGCTTTCTTT. The variable domain in full, with the rest retrieved from reference TRBV7-3 and TRBJ1-1, is GAGVSQTPSNKVTEKGKYVELRCDPISGHTALYWYRQSLGQGPEFLIYFQGTGAADDSGLPNDRFFAVRPEGSVSTLKIQRTERGDSAVYLCASSRQINTEAFFGQGTRLTVV.